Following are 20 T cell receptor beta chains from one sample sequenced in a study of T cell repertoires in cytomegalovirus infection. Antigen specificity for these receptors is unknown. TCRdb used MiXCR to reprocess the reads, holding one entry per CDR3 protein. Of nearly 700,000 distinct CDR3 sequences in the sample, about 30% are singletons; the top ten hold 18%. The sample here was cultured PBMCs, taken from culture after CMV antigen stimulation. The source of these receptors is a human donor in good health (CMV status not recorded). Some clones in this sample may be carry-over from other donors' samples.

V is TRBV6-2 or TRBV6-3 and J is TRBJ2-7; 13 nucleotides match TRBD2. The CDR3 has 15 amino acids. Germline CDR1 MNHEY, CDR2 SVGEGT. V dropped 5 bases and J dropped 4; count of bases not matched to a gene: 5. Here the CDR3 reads CASSRGLAGIYEQYF. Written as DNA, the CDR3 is TGTGCCAGCAGTCGGGGACTAGCGGGGATATACGAGCAGTACTTC.

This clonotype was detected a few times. CDR3 sequence: CASSSSAGGLRDTQYF. The CDR3 DNA is TGTGCCAGCAGCTCTTCAGCGGGGGGGCTTAGAGATACGCAGTATTTT. The chain links TRBV5-4 to TRBJ2-3; 10 positions match TRBD2. Germline V gene sequence: CDR1 SGHNT, CDR2 YYREEE (reference sequence). This CDR3 contains 16 residues. With 3 bases clipped from V and 5 bases from J, the junction kept 9 bases outside the gene matches.

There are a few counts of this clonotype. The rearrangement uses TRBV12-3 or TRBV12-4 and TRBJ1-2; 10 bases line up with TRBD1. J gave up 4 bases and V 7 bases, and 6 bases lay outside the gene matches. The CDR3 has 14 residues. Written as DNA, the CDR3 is TGTGCCAGCACCCCGACAGGGGGCTCCTATGGCTACACCTTC. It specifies CASTPTGGSYGYTF.

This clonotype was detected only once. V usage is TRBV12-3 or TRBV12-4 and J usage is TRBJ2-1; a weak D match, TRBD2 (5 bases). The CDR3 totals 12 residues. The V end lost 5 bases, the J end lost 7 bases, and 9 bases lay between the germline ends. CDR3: CASSPWTNEQFF. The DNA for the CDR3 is TGTGCCAGCAGTCCGTGGACTAATGAGCAGTTCTTC.

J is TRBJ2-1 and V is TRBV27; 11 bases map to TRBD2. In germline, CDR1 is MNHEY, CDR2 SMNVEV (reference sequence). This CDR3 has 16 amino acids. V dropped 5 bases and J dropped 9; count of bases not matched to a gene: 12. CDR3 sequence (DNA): TGTGCCAGCAGTGATCTCTATAGCGGGAGGGCCGGTGAGCAGTTCTTC. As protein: CASSDLYSGRAGEQFF.

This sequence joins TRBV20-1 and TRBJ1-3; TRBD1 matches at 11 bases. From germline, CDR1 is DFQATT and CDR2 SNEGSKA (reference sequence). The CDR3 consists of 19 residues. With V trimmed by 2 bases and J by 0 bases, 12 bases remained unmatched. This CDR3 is CSARKPDRGTGGSGNTIYF. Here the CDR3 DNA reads TGCAGTGCTAGAAAGCCGGATCGTGGGACAGGGGGCTCTGGAAACACCATATATTTT.

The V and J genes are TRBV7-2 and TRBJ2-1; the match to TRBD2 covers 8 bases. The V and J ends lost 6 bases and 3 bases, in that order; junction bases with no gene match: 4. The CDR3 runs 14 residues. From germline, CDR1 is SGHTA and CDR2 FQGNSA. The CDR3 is CASRKRESYNEQFF. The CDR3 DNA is TGTGCCAGCAGAAAGCGGGAGAGCTACAATGAGCAGTTCTTC.

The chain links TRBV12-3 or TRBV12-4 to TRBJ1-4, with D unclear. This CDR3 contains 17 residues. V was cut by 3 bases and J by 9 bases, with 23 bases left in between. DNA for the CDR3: TGTGCCAGCAGTTTGGACCCAACCTTTACCCTGCTGAAAAAACTGTTTTTT. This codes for CASSLDPTFTLLKKLFF.

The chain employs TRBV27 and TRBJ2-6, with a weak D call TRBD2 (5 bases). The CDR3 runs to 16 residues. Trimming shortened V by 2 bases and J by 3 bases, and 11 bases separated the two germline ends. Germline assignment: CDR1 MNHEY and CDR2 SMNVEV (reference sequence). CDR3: CASSLSGRIGANVLTF. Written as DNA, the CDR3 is TGTGCCAGCAGTTTAAGCGGTCGTATTGGGGCCAACGTCCTGACTTTC. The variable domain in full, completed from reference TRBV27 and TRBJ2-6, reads EAQVTQNPRYLITVTGKKLTVTCSQNMNHEYMSWYRQDPGLGLRQIYYSMNVEVTDKGDVPEGYKVSRKEKRNFPLILESPSPNQTSLYFCASSLSGRIGANVLTFGAGSRLTVL.

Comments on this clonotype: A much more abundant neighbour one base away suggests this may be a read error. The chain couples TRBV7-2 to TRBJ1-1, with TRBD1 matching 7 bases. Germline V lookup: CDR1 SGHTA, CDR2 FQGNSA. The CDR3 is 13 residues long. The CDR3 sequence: CVSSQGQTTEAFF. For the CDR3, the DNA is TGTGTCAGCAGCCAGGGACAGACCACTGAAGCTTTCTTT.

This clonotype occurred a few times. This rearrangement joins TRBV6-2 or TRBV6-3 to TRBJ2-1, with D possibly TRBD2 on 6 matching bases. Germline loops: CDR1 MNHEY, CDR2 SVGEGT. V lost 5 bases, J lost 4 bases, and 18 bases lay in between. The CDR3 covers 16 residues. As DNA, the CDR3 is TGTGCCAGCAGTCCCAGGACTATCCGGCGGTACAATGAGCAGTTCTTC. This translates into CASSPRTIRRYNEQFF.

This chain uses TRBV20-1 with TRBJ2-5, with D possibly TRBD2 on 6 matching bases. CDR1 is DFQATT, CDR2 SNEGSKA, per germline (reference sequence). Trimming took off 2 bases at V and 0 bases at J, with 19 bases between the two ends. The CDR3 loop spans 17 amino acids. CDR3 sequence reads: CSARPITSPGDQETQYF. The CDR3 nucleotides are TGCAGTGCTAGACCCATCACGTCTCCGGGGGACCAAGAGACCCAGTACTTC.

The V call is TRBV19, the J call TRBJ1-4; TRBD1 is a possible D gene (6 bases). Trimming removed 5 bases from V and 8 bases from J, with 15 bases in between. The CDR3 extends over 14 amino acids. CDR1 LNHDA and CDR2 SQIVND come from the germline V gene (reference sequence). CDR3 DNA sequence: TGTGCCAGTAGTGCCGACAGGTTGGGAGAAAAACTGTTTTTT. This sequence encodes CASSADRLGEKLFF.

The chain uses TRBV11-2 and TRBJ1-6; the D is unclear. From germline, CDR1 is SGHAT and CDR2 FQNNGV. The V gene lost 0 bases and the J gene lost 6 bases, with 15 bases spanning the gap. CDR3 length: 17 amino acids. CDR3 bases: TGTGCCAGCAGCTTAGAGATGGGCCCATTGACTAATTCACCCCTCCACTTT. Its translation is CASSLEMGPLTNSPLHF.

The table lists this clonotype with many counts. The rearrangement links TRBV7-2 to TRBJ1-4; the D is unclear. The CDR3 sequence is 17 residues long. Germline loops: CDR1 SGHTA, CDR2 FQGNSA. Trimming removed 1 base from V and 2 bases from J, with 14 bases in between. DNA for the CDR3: TGTGCCAGCAGCTTAGGCCCCGGTCTCAACACTAATGAAAAACTGTTTTTT. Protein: CASSLGPGLNTNEKLFF.

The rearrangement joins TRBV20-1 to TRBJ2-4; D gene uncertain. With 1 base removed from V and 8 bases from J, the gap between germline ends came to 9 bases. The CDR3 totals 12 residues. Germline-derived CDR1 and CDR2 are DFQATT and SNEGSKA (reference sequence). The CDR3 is CSARVDRDIQYF. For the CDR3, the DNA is TGCAGTGCTAGAGTGGATAGGGACATTCAGTACTTC.

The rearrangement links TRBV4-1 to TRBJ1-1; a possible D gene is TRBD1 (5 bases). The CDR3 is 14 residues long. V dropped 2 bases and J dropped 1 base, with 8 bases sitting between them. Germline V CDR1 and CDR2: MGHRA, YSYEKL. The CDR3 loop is CASSQPDRNTEAFF. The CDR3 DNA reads TGCGCCAGCAGCCAACCCGACAGGAACACTGAAGCTTTCTTT.

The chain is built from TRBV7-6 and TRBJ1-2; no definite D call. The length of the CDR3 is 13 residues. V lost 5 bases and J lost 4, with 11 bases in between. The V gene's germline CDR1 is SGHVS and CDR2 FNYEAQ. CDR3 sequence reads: CASSKVGGYGYTF. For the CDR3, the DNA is TGTGCCAGCAGCAAAGTGGGAGGCTATGGCTACACCTTC.

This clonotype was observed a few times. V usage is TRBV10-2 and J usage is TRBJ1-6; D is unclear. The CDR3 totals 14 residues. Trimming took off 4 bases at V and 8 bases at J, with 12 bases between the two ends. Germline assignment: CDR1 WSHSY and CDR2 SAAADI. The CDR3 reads CASSVAGSDSPLHF. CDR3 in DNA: TGCGCCAGCAGTGTCGCGGGCTCGGATTCACCCCTCCACTTT.

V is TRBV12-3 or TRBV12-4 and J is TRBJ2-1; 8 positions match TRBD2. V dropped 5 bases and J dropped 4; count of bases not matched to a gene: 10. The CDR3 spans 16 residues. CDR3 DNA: TGTGCCAGCAGTCCCACGGGAGCGGGGGCTTACAATGAGCAGTTCTTC. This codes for CASSPTGAGAYNEQFF.